These T cell receptor beta chains were read from a single sample in a study of technical replicates of blood from several donors. This table comes from immunoSEQ multiplex PCR, and its TCRdb copy is limited to in-frame clones, with some not included. In the table there are some 73,000 clones, more than 85% of which are singletons. Sequences were obtained from PBMCs. The receptors stem from a human donor in good health. Some clones in this sample may be carry-over from other donors' samples. Each CDR3 is given with its conserved first and last residue. D genes are given only for firm matches. A row's size may be missing; if present it is once, few, many or a size class.

>TRBV4-1|17|NA|NA|TRBJ2-2
CASSQRDSGGNTGELFF
TGCGCCAGCAGCCAACGCGATTCGGGGGGCAACACCGGGGAGCTGTTTTTT
>TRBV6-5|14|NA|NA|TRBJ2-7
CASSQLTRTYEQYF
TGTGCCAGCAGTCAATTGACTAGAACCTACGAGCAGTACTTC
>TRBV11-2|15|TRBD2|once|TRBJ2-1
CASSLSGGAVNEQFF
TGTGCCAGCAGCCTCAGCGGGGGGGCTGTCAATGAGCAGTTCTTC
>TRBV7-2|15|TRBD2|NA|TRBJ2-5
CASSPSGTSRETQYF
TGTGCCAGCAGCCCCAGCGGGACTAGCAGGGAGACCCAGTACTTC
>TRBV28|11|NA|NA|TRBJ1-2
CASSLNYGYTF
TGTGCCAGCAGTCTTAACTATGGCTACACCTTC
>TRBV7-9|17|NA|NA|TRBJ2-1
CASSLVTGLTRGLGEFF
TGTGCCAGCAGCTTAGTAACAGGACTGACCCGGGGGTTGGGCGAGTTCTTC
>TRBV6-5|15|TRBD1|NA|TRBJ1-5
CASRPVSGGYQPQHF
TGTGCCAGCAGACCCGTTTCAGGGGGCTATCAGCCCCAGCATTTT
>TRBV5-1|13|NA|NA|TRBJ2-4
CASQDLAKNIQYF
TGCGCCAGCCAGGACTTAGCCAAAAACATTCAGTACTTC
>TRBV10-3|16|TRBD1|NA|TRBJ1-6
CAISRGLGQGGSPLHF
TGTGCCATCAGCCGAGGTCTGGGACAGGGAGGTTCACCCCTCCACTTT
>TRBV5-1|14|TRBD1|NA|TRBJ2-3
CASSATGPTDTQYF
TGCGCCAGCAGCGCGACAGGGCCCACAGATACGCAGTATTTT
>TRBV7-3|14|NA|NA|TRBJ2-2
CASSLITNTGELFF
TGTGCCAGCAGCTTAATTACGAACACCGGGGAGCTGTTTTTT
>TRBV5-4|14|NA|NA|TRBJ2-1
CASTGTGTVHEQFF
TGTGCCAGCACCGGGACTGGGACGGTCCATGAGCAGTTCTTC
>TRBV15|15|TRBD2|NA|TRBJ2-7
CATSRGTSGLGEQYF
TGTGCCACCAGCAGGGGGACTAGCGGGCTGGGGGAGCAGTACTTC
>TRBV7-9|18|TRBD2|NA|TRBJ2-7
CASSGNPGTSGSTYEQYF
TGTGCCAGCAGCGGAAACCCGGGGACTAGCGGTTCTACCTACGAGCAGTACTTC
>TRBV2|15|TRBD2|NA|TRBJ2-5
CASSFGGGPQETQYF
TGTGCCAGCAGTTTTGGCGGGGGGCCCCAGGAGACCCAGTACTTC
>TRBV5-1|15|TRBD1|NA|TRBJ1-2
CASSMTGTGLVSYTF
TGCGCCAGCAGTATGACCGGGACAGGGTTGGTGAGCTACACCTTC
>TRBV18|15|TRBD2|NA|TRBJ2-3
CASSPAGGGTDTQYF
TGTGCCAGCTCACCGGCGGGGGGCGGCACAGATACGCAGTATTTT
>TRBV10-3|13|NA|NA|TRBJ1-5
CAIGQISNQPQHF
TGTGCCATCGGACAGATTAGCAATCAGCCCCAGCATTTT
>TRBV10-3|14|TRBD2|many|TRBJ2-1
CASRRGSPYNEQFF
TGTGCCTCCCGGCGGGGGTCCCCTTACAATGAGCAGTTCTTC
>TRBV7-9|14|NA|NA|TRBJ1-4
CASSEARGNEKLFF
TGTGCCAGCAGCGAGGCCCGGGGTAATGAAAAACTGTTTTTT
>TRBV10-3|14|NA|NA|TRBJ1-3
CAIRAGGDGNTIYF
TGTGCCATCAGGGCGGGAGGGGATGGAAACACCATATATTTT
>TRBV2|13|NA|once|TRBJ2-4
CASSLREKNIQYF
TGTGCCAGCAGCTTGCGGGAAAAAAACATTCAGTACTTC
>TRBV4-3|15|NA|NA|TRBJ1-2
CASSQQGPLRPTFTF
TGCGCCAGCAGCCAGCAGGGTCCCTTACGACCTACTTTCACCTTC
>TRBV29-1|13|TRBD1|NA|TRBJ2-2
CSGGQGDTGELFF
TGCAGCGGGGGACAGGGGGACACCGGGGAGCTGTTTTTT
>TRBV6-6|14|NA|once|TRBJ1-4
CASCTRQANEKLFF
TGTGCCAGTTGTACTAGACAAGCTAATGAAAAACTGTTTTTT
>TRBV4-3|14|NA|NA|TRBJ1-5
CASSQDAGDQPQHF
TGCGCCAGCAGCCAAGATGCAGGGGATCAGCCCCAGCATTTT
>TRBV7-2|18|TRBD2|NA|TRBJ2-7
CASSLGSSGRASSYEQYF
TGTGCCAGCAGCTTAGGATCTAGCGGGAGGGCCAGCTCCTACGAGCAGTACTTC
>TRBV6-5|13|TRBD1|NA|TRBJ1-5
CASSPDRAQPQHF
TGTGCCAGCAGTCCAGACAGGGCTCAGCCCCAGCATTTT
>TRBV27|14|NA|NA|TRBJ1-3
CASRTAGSGNTIYF
TGTGCCAGCAGGACAGCCGGATCTGGAAACACCATATATTTT
>TRBV15|15|NA|NA|TRBJ2-1
CATSSLGGQYNEQFF
TGTGCCACCAGCAGCCTGGGCGGGCAGTACAATGAGCAGTTCTTC
>TRBV7-3|16|NA|once|TRBJ2-2
CASSSPGTQDTGELFF
TGTGCCAGCAGCTCCCCCGGGACTCAGGACACCGGGGAGCTGTTTTTT
>TRBV19|14|TRBD1|few|TRBJ1-2
CASRADRDSGGYTF
TGTGCCAGTAGAGCGGACAGGGATTCGGGAGGCTACACCTTC
>TRBV5-1|13|NA|NA|TRBJ2-3
CVSAYRDTDTQYF
TGCGTCAGCGCCTACAGGGACACAGATACGCAGTATTTT
>TRBV12-5|15|TRBD2|NA|TRBJ2-7
CASGWWSSGSDEQYF
TGTGCTAGTGGGTGGTGGAGTAGCGGGAGCGACGAGCAGTACTTC
>TRBV7-9|18|NA|NA|TRBJ1-5
CASSLATDSWYSNQPQHF
TGTGCCAGCAGCTTAGCGACGGACAGTTGGTATAGCAATCAGCCCCAGCATTTT
>TRBV7-3|17|TRBD2|medium-sized|TRBJ2-1
CASSPYPGLTTRDEQFF
TGTGCCAGCAGCCCCTATCCGGGACTAACGACCAGAGATGAGCAGTTCTTC
>TRBV6-1|13|TRBD1|NA|TRBJ1-1
CASSALQGTEAFF
TGTGCCAGCAGTGCCTTACAGGGGACTGAAGCTTTCTTT
>TRBV7-6|15|NA|NA|TRBJ2-1
CASSRGYGFYNEQFF
TGTGCCAGCAGCCGGGGGTACGGATTCTACAATGAGCAGTTCTTC
>TRBV19|14|TRBD1|NA|TRBJ2-3
CASSIRQGSDTQYF
TGTGCCAGTAGTATACGACAGGGTTCTGATACGCAGTATTTT
>TRBV19|18|TRBD2|NA|TRBJ2-3
CASSTGLAGVMRTDTQYF
TGTGCCAGTAGTACGGGACTAGCGGGAGTGATGAGGACAGATACGCAGTATTTT
>TRBV2|15|TRBD2|NA|TRBJ2-2
CAREHLAGVPGELFF
TGTGCCAGAGAGCATTTAGCGGGAGTCCCCGGGGAGCTGTTTTTT
>TRBV5-1|14|NA|NA|TRBJ2-7
CASSLGDSVGEQYF
TGCGCCAGCAGCTTGGGGGACTCCGTGGGCGAGCAGTACTTC
>TRBV29-1|12|TRBD2|NA|TRBJ2-1
CSVEQGGNEQFF
TGCAGCGTTGAGCAGGGAGGGAATGAGCAGTTCTTC
>TRBV10-3|15|NA|NA|TRBJ2-3
CAISTRGLATDTQYF
TGTGCCATCAGCACACGCGGTCTCGCCACAGATACGCAGTATTTT
>TRBV7-9|17|TRBD2|NA|TRBJ2-3
CASSRKPKGRETDTQYF
TGTGCCAGCAGCCGAAAACCAAAGGGGCGGGAGACAGATACGCAGTATTTT
>TRBV19|13|TRBD2|NA|TRBJ2-7
CATVQRPGGEQYF
TGTGCCACCGTACAAAGGCCGGGGGGCGAGCAGTACTTC
>TRBV4-2|14|NA|NA|TRBJ1-6
CASSQDISHSPLHF
TGTGCCAGCAGCCAAGACATTTCCCATTCACCCCTCCACTTT
>TRBV5-6|15|NA|NA|TRBJ1-4
CASSLEGATNEKLFF
TGTGCCAGCAGCTTGGAGGGGGCAACTAATGAAAAACTGTTTTTT
>TRBV5-1|10|NA|few|TRBJ1-2
CASSLRSDAF
TGCGCCAGCAGCTTGAGGAGTGACGCCTTC